The TCR beta chain under discussion was sequenced for a study of blood T cell repertoires in COVID-19. In the study overall: The United States, Italy and Spain provided the acute and convalescent COVID-19 samples. T cells, B-cell-depleted T cells, or PBMCs supplied cDNA or gDNA.

Followed over time, Seattle patients had been enrolled while infection was active. This clone turned up a few times. The germline V gene encodes CDR1 LGHNA and CDR2 YNFKEQ. The CDR3 totals 16 residues. V lost 3 bases and J lost 0; bases outside the gene matches: 3. In the original analysis: From reference gene primer amplification, estimates of nucleated cell counts were derived. Generated by immunoSEQ multiplex PCR, the TCRdb table keeps only in-frame clones and is missing some. V and J calls plus clone size are reproduced from that table; the DNA served to infer D and trimming. The table has about 180,000 clones, around 80% seen once.

What was sequenced was peripheral blood. The receptor's source is a woman in her 40s with COVID-19, enrolled during active disease. The V call is TRBV4-2, the J call TRBJ2-3; 10 bases align to TRBD2. Written as DNA, the CDR3 is TGTGCCAGCAGCCACCGGACTAGCGGAAGCACAGATACGCAGTATTTT. The encoded protein is CASSHRTSGSTDTQYF.